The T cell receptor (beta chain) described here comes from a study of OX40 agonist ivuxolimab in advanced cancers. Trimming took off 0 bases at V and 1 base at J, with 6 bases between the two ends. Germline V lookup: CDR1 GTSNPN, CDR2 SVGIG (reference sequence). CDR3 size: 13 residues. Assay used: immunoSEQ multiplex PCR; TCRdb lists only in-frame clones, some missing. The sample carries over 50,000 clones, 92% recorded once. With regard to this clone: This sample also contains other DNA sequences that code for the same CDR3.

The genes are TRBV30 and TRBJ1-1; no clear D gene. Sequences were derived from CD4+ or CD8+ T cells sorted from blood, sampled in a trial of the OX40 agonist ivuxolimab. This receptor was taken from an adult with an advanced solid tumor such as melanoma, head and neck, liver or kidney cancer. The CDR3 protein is CAWSVGGNTEAFF. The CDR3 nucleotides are TGTGCCTGGAGTGTTGGTGGGAACACTGAAGCTTTCTTT.